This T cell receptor beta chain was sequenced during a study of T cells in Graves' hyperthyroidism and ophthalmopathy. Graves' hyperthyroidism qualified as stable when ophthalmopathy did not progress within 18 months. Newly diagnosed hyperthyroidism patients aged 18 to 65 years had disease lasting under 2 months. The PBMCs were taken from around 9.1 ml of fresh peripheral blood. The CDR3 is 12 amino acids. Trimming stripped 10 bases from V and 11 bases from J, with 20 bases between. Germline V gives CDR1 MDHEN, CDR2 SYDVKM. Whole-study findings and limits: Blood also showed most of the thyroid clonotypes that were expanded above 0.001.

The TCR beta CDR3 regions underwent amplification using RNA transcripts as the source. HTBI primers were employed in a first-round RT-PCR of the TCR CDR3. TCRdb fed the multiplex PCR reads into MiXCR, producing one record per CDR3 protein. Counted here are hundreds of thousands of distinct CDR3 sequences, roughly 13% occurring once; the ten biggest clones make up around 9.2%. In its sample, this clonotype was seen many times. Its matching antigen is unknown. The sample was blood. This clonotype was sampled from a woman younger than 30 with Graves' hyperthyroidism. The chain carries TRBV28 and TRBJ1-1; D uncertain. CDR3 loop: CATTLSDKAAFF. The CDR3 DNA reads TGTGCCACCACCCTGTCCGACAAGGCGGCTTTCTTT.